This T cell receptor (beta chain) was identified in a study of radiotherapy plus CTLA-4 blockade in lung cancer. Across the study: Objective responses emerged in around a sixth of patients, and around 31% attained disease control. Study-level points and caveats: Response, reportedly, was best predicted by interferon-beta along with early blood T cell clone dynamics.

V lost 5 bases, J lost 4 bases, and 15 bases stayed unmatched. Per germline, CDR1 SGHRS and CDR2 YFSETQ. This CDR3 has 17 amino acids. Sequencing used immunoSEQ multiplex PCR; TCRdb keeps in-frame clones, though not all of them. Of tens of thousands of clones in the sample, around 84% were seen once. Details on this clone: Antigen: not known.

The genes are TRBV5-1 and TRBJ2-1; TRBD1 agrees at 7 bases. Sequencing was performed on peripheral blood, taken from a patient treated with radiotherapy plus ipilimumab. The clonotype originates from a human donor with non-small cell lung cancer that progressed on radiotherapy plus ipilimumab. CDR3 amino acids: CASSLTGSPALYNEQFF. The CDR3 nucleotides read TGCGCCAGCAGTCTGACAGGGTCCCCCGCCCTTTACAATGAGCAGTTCTTC.